A selection of T cell receptor beta chains follows, all from one sample in a study of metastatic and nonmetastatic thyroid tumors. Through MiXCR, TCRdb re-clonotyped the PCR reads. The sample includes approximately 90,000 clones, over 9.5% seen only once; the top ten take about 11%. Sequencing input: blood. The receptors come from a female donor with papillary thyroid cancer or a benign thyroid nodule (not recorded which). Some clones in this sample may be carry-over from other donors' samples. Both conserved end residues are part of each CDR3. The D gene is left open where the match is weak. Rows may omit the clone size; those that give it use once, few, many or a size class.

D gene | J gene | clone size | V gene | CDR3 protein | CDR3 DNA
TRBD2 | TRBJ2-1 | . | TRBV27 | CASSLDTTSGRAEEFF | TGTGCCAGCAGTTTAGATACCACTAGCGGGAGGGCCGAGGAGTTCTTC
. | TRBJ2-2 | . | TRBV12-3/TRBV12-4 | CASSSGQRNGDLFF | TGTGCCAGCAGTAGTGGACAGAGGAACGGGGATCTGTTTTTT
TRBD2 | TRBJ2-3 | many | TRBV6-2/TRBV6-3 | CASSQHGGTATNTQYF | TGTGCCAGCAGCCAGCACGGGGGGACCGCAACGAATACGCAGTATTTT
TRBD2 | TRBJ2-3 | many | TRBV5-1 | CASSIPAGAADTQYF | TGCGCCAGCAGCATACCAGCGGGAGCTGCAGATACGCAGTATTTT
. | TRBJ1-4 | many | TRBV19 | CASSGGGGEKLFF | TGTGCCAGTAGTGGGGGAGGTGGCGAAAAACTGTTTTTT
. | TRBJ2-2 | . | TRBV5-1 | CASSPRTDNTGELFF | TGCGCCAGCAGCCCCCGGACAGATAACACCGGGGAGCTGTTTTTT
. | TRBJ2-2 | many | TRBV6-9 | CAILGRPGSTGELFF | TGTGCCATCCTCGGGCGACCGGGGAGCACCGGGGAGCTGTTTTTT
. | TRBJ2-5 | many | TRBV7-3 | CASSRDPQETQYF | TGTGCCAGCAGCCGGGACCCCCAAGAGACCCAGTACTTC
. | TRBJ1-1 | many | TRBV6-1 | CASTLGGSGAFF | TGTGCCAGCACCCTCGGGGGCTCGGGAGCTTTCTTT
. | TRBJ2-7 | many | TRBV5-4 | CASSPGTVYEQYF | TGTGCCAGCAGCCCGGGGACCGTTTACGAGCAGTACTTC
. | TRBJ2-7 | many | TRBV7-7 | CASSLRRSSYEQYF | TGTGCTAGCAGCCTTCGACGGAGCTCCTACGAGCAGTACTTC
. | TRBJ1-5 | . | TRBV14 | CASSPYEGQPQHF | TGTGCCAGCAGCCCTTATGAGGGACAGCCCCAGCATTTT
TRBD2 | TRBJ2-1 | once | TRBV9 | CASSVLAGMNEQFF | TGTGCCAGCAGCGTGCTAGCGGGCATGAATGAGCAGTTCTTC
TRBD1 | TRBJ2-2 | . | TRBV20-1 | CSALRGLVCTGELFF | TGCAGTGCGCTCAGGGGGCTAGTATGCACCGGGGAGCTGTTTTTT
TRBD2 | TRBJ2-3 | many | TRBV11-1 | CASSQATSGADTQYF | TGTGCCAGCAGCCAGGCGACTAGCGGTGCAGATACGCAGTATTTT
. | TRBJ1-2 | many | TRBV6-5 | CASSYSRDYGYTF | TGTGCCAGCAGTTACTCTAGAGACTATGGCTACACCTTC
. | TRBJ2-7 | . | TRBV29-1 | CSVWTGTVEHYF | TGCAGCGTGTGGACCGGGACGGTCGAGCATTACTTC
. | TRBJ1-5 | many | TRBV20-1 | CSARSLQGGNQPQHF | TGCAGTGCTAGGTCCTTACAAGGAGGCAATCAGCCCCAGCATTTT
TRBD2 | TRBJ2-2 | few | TRBV30 | CAWNAGTSGGELFF | TGTGCCTGGAATGCCGGGACTAGCGGCGGGGAGCTGTTTTTT
. | TRBJ1-2 | . | TRBV13 | CASSLGVVINYGYTF | TGTGCCAGCAGCTTAGGGGTGGTAATTAACTATGGCTACACCTTC
TRBD1 | TRBJ2-2 | many | TRBV30 | CASPDRTNTGELFF | TGTGCCTCCCCGGACAGGACGAACACCGGGGAGCTGTTTTTT
. | TRBJ1-1 | many | TRBV12-3/TRBV12-4 | CASSTLNTEAFF | TGTGCCAGCAGTACACTGAACACTGAAGCTTTCTTT
. | TRBJ1-1 | many | TRBV6-1 | CASSDSALTGEAFF | TGTGCCAGCAGTGACTCCGCCCTCACAGGGGAAGCTTTCTTT
TRBD2 | TRBJ2-7 | many | TRBV6-2/TRBV6-3 | CASSYPTRTSGRSGEQYF | TGTGCCAGCAGTTACCCCACGAGGACTAGCGGGAGGTCAGGCGAGCAGTACTTC
. | TRBJ2-2 | few | TRBV4-1 | CASSQDTGRYGELFF | TGCGCCAGCAGCCAGGACACAGGGAGGTACGGGGAGCTGTTTTTT
TRBD1 | TRBJ2-7 | many | TRBV7-9 | CASSQTGKFQYEQYF | TGTGCCAGCAGCCAGACAGGGAAGTTTCAGTACGAGCAGTACTTC
TRBD1 | TRBJ2-2 | few | TRBV12-3/TRBV12-4 | CASRYRTGGGELFF | TGTGCCAGCAGATACCGGACAGGGGGCGGGGAGCTGTTTTTT
. | TRBJ1-1 | few | TRBV12-3/TRBV12-4 | CASRVGAEQNTEAFF | TGTGCCAGCAGAGTCGGGGCAGAACAGAACACTGAAGCTTTCTTT